Presented here are 23 T cell receptor beta chains from one specimen sequenced in a study of cytomegalovirus exposure and HLA in healthy donors. The PCR made use of 60 Vbeta and 13 Jbeta primers. Assay used: immunoSEQ multiplex PCR; TCRdb lists only in-frame clones, some missing. The table includes around 100,000 clones, roughly 88% detected once. Sequenced: PBMCs. Receptors were obtained from a woman aged 18-30 years in good health and CMV-seronegative.

The DNA for the CDR3 is TGTGCCAGCAGCTCTCGTAGCGGGGGCAACTACGAGCAGTACTTC. This translates into CASSSRSGGNYEQYF. The chain carries TRBV7-2 and TRBJ2-7; 9 bases match TRBD2. The trim removed 4 bases at V and 3 bases at J, leaving 7 bases unmatched. The CDR3 is made up of 15 amino acids. From germline, CDR1 is SGHTA and CDR2 FQGNSA.

This clone was detected a few times. The V gene is TRBV7-2, the J gene TRBJ1-4; 8 bases fit TRBD1. Germline V gene data show CDR1 as SGHTA and CDR2 as FQGNSA. The CDR3 runs 15 residues. The ends lost 5 bases at V and 3 bases at J; junction bases unmatched: 5. CDR3 DNA sequence: TGTGCCAGCAGCGCTACAGGGGGAGCTAATGAAAAACTGTTTTTT. Translating gives CASSATGGANEKLFF. The entire variable domain, with the rest obtained from reference TRBV7-2 and TRBJ1-4, is as follows: GAGVSQSPSNKVTEKGKDVELRCDPISGHTALYWYRQSLGQGLEFLIYFQGNSAPDKSGLPSDRFSAERTGGSVSTLTIQRTQQEDSAVYLCASSATGGANEKLFFGSGTQLSVL.

The V gene is TRBV19, the J gene TRBJ1-4; possibly TRBD1 for D (5 bases). Germline V gene data show CDR1 as LNHDA and CDR2 as SQIVND (reference sequence). The CDR3 has 15 amino acids. With 5 bases removed from V and 0 bases from J, the gap between germline ends came to 10 bases. The DNA for the CDR3 is TGTGCCAGTAGTTGGGGCCGAACAACTAATGAAAAACTGTTTTTT. Its translation: CASSWGRTTNEKLFF.

Concerning this clone: Other DNA sequences in this specimen translate into the identical CDR3. The genes are TRBV27 and TRBJ2-7; D remains unclear. Trimming removed 5 bases from V and 0 bases from J, with 5 bases in between. Germline CDR1 reads MNHEY; CDR2 reads SMNVEV (reference sequence). The length of the CDR3 is 12 residues. CDR3 nucleotides: TGTGCCAGCAGTCCTAACTCCTACGAGCAGTACTTC. Translating it yields CASSPNSYEQYF.

The chain combines TRBV19 with TRBJ1-1, with a tentative D call TRBD1 (6 bases). CDR1 and CDR2 (germline): LNHDA, SQIVND (reference sequence). The CDR3 consists of 14 residues. Deletions cut 5 bases from V and 1 base from J, with 11 bases between. The DNA of the CDR3 is TGTGCCAGTAGTGTGACAGGCACGAACACTGAAGCTTTCTTT. Translated: CASSVTGTNTEAFF.

The CDR3 here is CASSYYPGQGWFF. CDR3 sequence (DNA): TGTGCCAGCAGTTACTACCCGGGACAGGGTTGGTTCTTC. The chain carries TRBV6-6 and TRBJ2-1, with 9 bases aligning to TRBD1. CDR3 size: 13 residues. V lost 1 base and J lost 15; bases outside the gene matches: 7. Germline values: CDR1 MNHNY, CDR2 SVGAGI (reference sequence).

V is TRBV28 and J is TRBJ2-7, with 8 bases lining up with TRBD1. The CDR3 is made up of 16 amino acids. V shed 6 bases, J shed 2 bases, and the junction held 12 bases outside the gene matches. Germline V gene data show CDR1 as MDHEN and CDR2 as SYDVKM. DNA of the CDR3: TGTGCCAGCAGGGACAACTCAGGGGGCTTAACCTACGAGCAGTACTTC. This sequence encodes CASRDNSGGLTYEQYF.

The J gene is TRBJ2-1, the V gene TRBV12-1; the DNA was not used to check the table's D call, TRBD2. TRBV12-1 is a listed pseudogene. CDR3 length: 17 amino acids. The CDR3 DNA follows: TGTGCCAGCAGCTTTGTAGGCGGGAGGGCATTGAGGGGTGAGCAGTTCTTC. Encoded protein: CASSFVGGRALRGEQFF.

Note on this clone: The same CDR3 is also encoded by other DNA sequences in this sample. This rearrangement joins TRBV4-3 to TRBJ2-1; 9 bases are a match to TRBD2. Germline loops: CDR1 LGHNA, CDR2 YSLEER. Losses at the gene ends were 0 bases for V and 9 bases for J; bases not matched to a gene: 6. This CDR3 comprises 15 residues. The CDR3 DNA sequence: TGCGCCAGCAGCCAAGAGCTCGCGGGGGGGCCTGAGCAGTTCTTC. Encoded protein: CASSQELAGGPEQFF.

Remarks on this clone: The junction departs from germline at one end; a sequencing error may be responsible. The V call is TRBV7-9, the J call TRBJ1-4, with D unclear. The CDR3 totals 16 residues. Germline CDR1 is SEHNR and CDR2 is FQNEAQ (reference sequence). DNA for the CDR3: TGTTCCAGCAGCTTAGTAGAGGAAGAGGGTTGGGAAAAACTGTTTTTT. As protein: CSSSLVEEEGWEKLFF.

The V call is TRBV6-5, the J call TRBJ2-7; 7 nucleotides match TRBD1. V gave up 6 bases and J gave up 0 bases; unmatched junction bases: 5. There are 14 residues in the CDR3. Germline-derived CDR1 and CDR2 are MNHEY and SVGAGI. CDR3 bases: TGTGCCAGCAGCGCGACAGGGCGCTCCTACGAGCAGTACTTC. Protein product: CASSATGRSYEQYF.

The V gene is TRBV6-4, the J gene TRBJ1-5; D call uncertain. Trimming took 6 bases from V and 4 from J, leaving 10 bases between them. CDR1 is MRHNA and CDR2 is SNTAGT in the germline V gene. This CDR3 has 13 residues. As DNA, the CDR3 is TGTGCCAGCAGCCCGGCGGAGAATCAGCCCCAGCATTTT. Its protein is CASSPAENQPQHF.

The CDR3 DNA reads as TGTGCCAGCAGTGAAGCCGGGGGAATCGATGGCTACACCTTC. Its protein product is CASSEAGGIDGYTF. This chain joins TRBV6-1 and TRBJ1-2, with a weak D call TRBD1 (5 bases). The V gene lost 0 bases and the J gene lost 6 bases, with 11 bases spanning the gap. Germline CDR1 reads MNHNS; CDR2 reads SASEGT. The length of the CDR3 is 14 residues.

This chain joins TRBV5-6 and TRBJ2-1; D is possibly TRBD2 (6 bases). Germline V lookup: CDR1 SGHDT, CDR2 YYEEEE. This CDR3 is built from 16 residues. V was trimmed by 0 bases and J by 2 bases, leaving 12 bases between them. CDR3 residues: CASSLEWGDPYNEQFF. CDR3 nucleotide sequence: TGTGCCAGCAGCTTGGAATGGGGGGATCCCTACAATGAGCAGTTCTTC.

This CDR3 is CASSLRGRRNTEAFF. CDR3 DNA sequence: TGTGCCAGCAGCTTAAGGGGTCGCAGGAACACTGAAGCTTTCTTT. This rearrangement joins TRBV11-1 to TRBJ1-1, with D possibly being TRBD1 (5 bases). V was shortened by 2 bases and J by 1 base, with 11 bases between the two germline ends. The germline V gene encodes CDR1 SGHAT and CDR2 FQDESV (reference sequence). The CDR3 consists of 15 residues. Drawing the rest from reference TRBV11-1 and TRBJ1-1, the complete variable domain is EAEVAQSPRYKITEKSQAVAFWCDPISGHATLYWYRQILGQGPELLVQFQDESVVDDSQLPKDRFSAERLKGVDSTLKIQPAELGDSAMYLCASSLRGRRNTEAFFGQGTRLTVV.

The chain combines TRBV6-1 with TRBJ1-3, with 10 bases lining up with TRBD1. The CDR3 runs 14 residues. Germline V gives CDR1 MNHNS, CDR2 SASEGT. The J segment lost 7 bases and the V segment lost 5 bases, leaving 5 bases of the junction unmatched. CDR3 bases: TGTGCCAGCAGTCAGAGGACAGGGGGGAACACCATATATTTT. This gives the protein CASSQRTGGNTIYF.

This clone has just a few counts. V usage is TRBV6-1 and J usage is TRBJ1-1, with D perhaps TRBD1 (6 bases). V was pared by 0 bases and J by 4 bases, with 12 bases between. The CDR3 is made up of 15 amino acids. Looked up from germline, CDR1 is MNHNS and CDR2 is SASEGT. DNA of the CDR3: TGTGCCAGCAGTGAAGCCGACACAGGGAGCACTGAAGCTTTCTTT. Its translation: CASSEADTGSTEAFF.

The chain combines TRBV6-5 with TRBJ1-5; D remains unclear. The CDR3 contains 14 residues. CDR1 MNHEY and CDR2 SVGAGI come from the germline V gene. Trimming stripped 6 bases from V and 4 bases from J, with 13 bases between. CDR3 in DNA: TGTGCCAGCAGCACCGCCCCCACAAATCAGCCCCAGCATTTT. Translation gives CASSTAPTNQPQHF.

The CDR3 spells CAWSPVDTQYF. The DNA of the CDR3 is TGTGCCTGGAGCCCCGTAGATACGCAGTATTTT. The chain joins TRBV30 to TRBJ2-3; D remains unclear. The CDR3 extends over 11 amino acids. Germline CDR1 is GTSNPN and CDR2 is SVGIG (reference sequence). Deletions cut 3 bases from V and 5 bases from J, with 6 bases between.

The chain couples TRBV19 to TRBJ1-1, with D unclear. The germline gives CDR1 LNHDA, CDR2 SQIVND (reference sequence). V was trimmed by 1 base and J by 3 bases, leaving 6 bases between them. The CDR3 runs 13 residues. The CDR3 is CASSIVQDTEAFF. CDR3 in DNA: TGTGCCAGTAGTATAGTGCAGGACACTGAAGCTTTCTTT. The full variable domain, with the rest looked up from reference TRBV19 and TRBJ1-1, is DGGITQSPKYLFRKEGQNVTLSCEQNLNHDAMYWYRQDPGQGLRLIYYSQIVNDFQKGDIAEGYSVSREKKESFPLTVTSAQKNPTAFYLCASSIVQDTEAFFGQGTRLTVV.

V gene TRBV14 combines with J gene TRBJ2-7; TRBD1 aligns across 7 bases. Per the germline V gene, CDR1 is SGHDN and CDR2 is FVKESK. The CDR3 is 15 residues long. V trimming: 0 bases; J trimming: 3 bases; junction bases outside the gene matches: 5. In DNA, the CDR3 is TGTGCCAGCAGCCAAGAATACAGGGGAGACTACGAGCAGTACTTC. It specifies CASSQEYRGDYEQYF.

The genes are TRBV6-5 and TRBJ2-7; D unresolved. From germline, CDR1 is MNHEY and CDR2 SVGAGI. V was shortened by 4 bases and J by 8 bases, with 9 bases between the two germline ends. This CDR3 is built from 11 residues. The CDR3 loop is CASSSSLKQYF. CDR3 sequence (DNA): TGTGCCAGCAGTTCTTCCCTAAAGCAGTACTTC.

This chain joins TRBV29-1 and TRBJ1-2, with D possibly being TRBD1 (5 bases). The CDR3 length is 14 residues. Germline values: CDR1 SQVTM, CDR2 ANQGSEA. V lost 3 bases, J lost 5 bases, and 16 bases lay in between. DNA of the CDR3: TGCAGCGTTGATTTCCGACAGCAAGCTTATGGCTACACCTTC. It is translated as CSVDFRQQAYGYTF.